Listed below are T cell receptor beta chains from one sample, sequenced in a study of T cells after yellow fever vaccination. TCRdb passed the 5' RACE reads through MiXCR, listing each CDR3 protein once. The sample lists more than 300,000 distinct CDR3 sequences; about 10% were seen once. Specimen: CD4+ T cells sorted from PBMCs, collected 45 days after the yellow fever booster vaccination. These receptors came from a man between 18 and 29 years old who received the YFV17D yellow fever vaccine. The CDR3 runs from the conserved cysteine through the conserved F or W. Each record gives: clone size, J gene, D gene, V gene, CDR3 protein. The D gene is left open where the match is weak. Clone size is shown for a subset of rows, as once, few, many or a class of expanded clone.

. | TRBJ2-1 | . | TRBV7-8 | CASSSPDRYNEQFF
. | TRBJ2-3 | TRBD2 | TRBV27 | CASSLSSGSYTDTQYF
. | TRBJ1-3 | . | TRBV12-3/TRBV12-4 | CASSVGAPGTIYF
many | TRBJ2-7 | TRBD1 | TRBV5-1 | CASSGVTGKVGYEQYF
few | TRBJ1-2 | . | TRBV5-1 | CASSWGGGNGYTF
. | TRBJ2-5 | TRBD2 | TRBV27 | CASSLSAGGAWKETQYF
many | TRBJ1-2 | . | TRBV4-2 | CASSQGPLGYGYTF
. | TRBJ2-4 | TRBD2 | TRBV25-1 | CASSTSGGRGKNIQYF
many | TRBJ1-1 | . | TRBV12-3/TRBV12-4 | CASSLGLHGGTEAFF
. | TRBJ2-5 | TRBD2 | TRBV7-9 | CASSLDYGGDQYF
. | TRBJ2-7 | TRBD1 | TRBV29-1 | CSVEGQGSRYEQYF
. | TRBJ1-3 | . | TRBV14 | CASSPRTFGNTIYF
. | TRBJ1-4 | . | TRBV6-1 | CASSDSRGVKEKLFF
few | TRBJ2-3 | TRBD2 | TRBV12-3/TRBV12-4 | CASAGVGTDTQYF
. | TRBJ1-6 | TRBD1 | TRBV12-3/TRBV12-4 | CASSPTGVNSPLHF
many | TRBJ2-1 | . | TRBV11-3 | CASSLEGTYYNEQFF
few | TRBJ1-2 | . | TRBV7-3 | CASSARPASGYTF
many | TRBJ2-3 | . | TRBV12-3/TRBV12-4 | CASKVGDTQYF
. | TRBJ2-2 | . | TRBV6-6 | CASSFSTGELLF
. | TRBJ2-4 | . | TRBV7-9 | CASSPQGGTVGNIQYF
. | TRBJ1-1 | . | TRBV10-3 | CAISEQGGFEAFF
. | TRBJ2-3 | . | TRBV5-4 | CASSLAGVRTDTQYF
few | TRBJ2-3 | TRBD2 | TRBV5-1 | CASSLSGGAKDTQYF
few | TRBJ2-3 | . | TRBV7-3 | CASSPSAEDKQYF
few | TRBJ2-1 | TRBD1 | TRBV5-1 | CASSPGRGQGYNEQFF
few | TRBJ2-7 | . | TRBV19 | CASSIAQGSYEQYF
. | TRBJ1-2 | . | TRBV12-3/TRBV12-4 | CASSSTGFGYTF
many | TRBJ2-1 | TRBD1 | TRBV24-1 | CATSDLGQGVNEQFF
. | TRBJ2-3 | . | TRBV6-1 | CASLFTDTQYF
. | TRBJ2-5 | . | TRBV5-1 | CASSRGSSPPETQYF
few | TRBJ2-3 | . | TRBV10-3 | CAIAREPTDTQYF
many | TRBJ2-2 | TRBD2 | TRBV6-2/TRBV6-3 | CASSYSGTSGGWNTGELFF
. | TRBJ1-6 | . | TRBV5-1 | CASSPSRMMGLRSPLHF
. | TRBJ1-4 | . | TRBV20-1 | CSASGQTTNEKLFF
many | TRBJ2-3 | TRBD2 | TRBV5-1 | CASIPASGGQDTQYF
. | TRBJ2-2 | . | TRBV5-6 | CASSSLALASNTGELFF
many | TRBJ1-4 | . | TRBV7-2 | CASSLVFVSSGEKLFF
. | TRBJ1-2 | . | TRBV12-5 | CASGSDRGPYGYTF
. | TRBJ2-3 | TRBD2 | TRBV7-2 | CASTVRGGEATQYF
few | TRBJ2-5 | . | TRBV5-1 | CASSPTPVRETQYF
. | TRBJ1-4 | . | TRBV20-1 | CSASPRGSGSEKLFF
. | TRBJ2-3 | . | TRBV11-2 | CASSLGGVQYF
many | TRBJ2-3 | . | TRBV3-1 | CASSQVVGATDTQYF
many | TRBJ2-1 | . | TRBV6-2/TRBV6-3 | CASSYLRSYNEQFF
. | TRBJ2-4 | . | TRBV10-3 | CAISESLSGRYIQYF
. | TRBJ1-6 | TRBD1 | TRBV5-1 | CASSGDRGPNSPLHF
many | TRBJ1-4 | . | TRBV6-2/TRBV6-3 | CASSYSGKLFF
. | TRBJ2-3 | TRBD2 | TRBV10-3 | CAISGTSGGATDTQYF
many | TRBJ2-2 | TRBD1 | TRBV27 | CASSLPRHRGLLSTGELFF
. | TRBJ1-5 | . | TRBV7-9 | CASSLGVGGDQPQHF
. | TRBJ1-1 | TRBD1 | TRBV11-2 | CASSSFLVTGPNTEAFF
. | TRBJ2-3 | TRBD1 | TRBV7-6 | CASSLEQGAMADTQYF